Listed below are T cell receptor beta chains from one sample, sequenced in a study of blood T cell repertoires in COVID-19. The table came from immunoSEQ multiplex PCR; TCRdb's copy has only in-frame clones and leaves some out. The sample lists around 250,000 clones; around 84% were seen once. The specimen was peripheral blood. These receptors were obtained from a woman aged 18-35 years with acute or convalescent COVID-19. The CDR3 runs from the conserved cysteine through the conserved F or W. Clone size is given for some rows only: seen once, a few or many times, or a class if the clone is expanded.

clone size	V gene	CDR3 protein
-	TRBV29-1	CSVEDQRAGGREKLFF
-	TRBV19	CASGSQGASYEQYF
-	TRBV19	CASSSIRKGDTEAFF
few	TRBV13	CASSLLSTGGSPLHF
-	TRBV19	CASSIAQGSLPNGYTF
-	TRBV18	CASSSDMGNTEAFF
-	TRBV10-2	CASSEGGARSYEQYF
-	TRBV25-1	CASSGQGVNTGELFF
-	TRBV7-2	CASSFGLAATDTQYF
-	TRBV19	CASSRSSYTEAFF
-	TRBV13	CASSLGTGTIEQYF
once	TRBV11-2	CASSSLAENLNYGYTF
-	TRBV3-1/TRBV3-2	CASSQEGQANYGYTF
-	TRBV10-1	CASSISGADTQYF
many	TRBV4-2	CASSRTPGQVPYEQYF
once	TRBV6-6	CASSYTLAGGLETQYF
-	TRBV7-9	CASSATLSGGPYEQYF
-	TRBV6-5	CASQGQNSPLHF
-	TRBV5-1	CASSFSGNSNQPQHF
once	TRBV7-9	CASLAPWGGLGGQTQYF
-	TRBV5-6	CASSLASLAGGTDTQYF
-	TRBV7-9	CASSSAGQGISTEAFF
once	TRBV5-8	CASSLFGGRSSYEQYF
-	TRBV28	CASSSRGRARYEQYF
-	TRBV6-1	CASREQPGQGAYGYTF
-	TRBV5-1	CASRTWTGVNHSPLHF
-	TRBV2	CASSGPGQYTDTQYF
few	TRBV19	CASSIAWRISYNEQFF